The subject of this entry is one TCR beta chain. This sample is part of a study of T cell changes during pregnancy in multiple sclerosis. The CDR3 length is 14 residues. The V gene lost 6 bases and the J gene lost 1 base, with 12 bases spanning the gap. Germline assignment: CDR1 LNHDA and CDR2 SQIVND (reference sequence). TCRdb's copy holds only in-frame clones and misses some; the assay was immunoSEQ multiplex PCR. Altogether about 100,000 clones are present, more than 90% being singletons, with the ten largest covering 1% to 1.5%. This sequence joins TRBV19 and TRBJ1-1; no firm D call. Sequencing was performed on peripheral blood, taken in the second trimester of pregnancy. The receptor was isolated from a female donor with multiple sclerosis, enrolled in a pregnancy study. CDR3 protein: CASSFDTANTEAFF. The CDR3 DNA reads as TGTGCCAGTAGCTTTGACACGGCGAACACTGAAGCTTTCTTT.